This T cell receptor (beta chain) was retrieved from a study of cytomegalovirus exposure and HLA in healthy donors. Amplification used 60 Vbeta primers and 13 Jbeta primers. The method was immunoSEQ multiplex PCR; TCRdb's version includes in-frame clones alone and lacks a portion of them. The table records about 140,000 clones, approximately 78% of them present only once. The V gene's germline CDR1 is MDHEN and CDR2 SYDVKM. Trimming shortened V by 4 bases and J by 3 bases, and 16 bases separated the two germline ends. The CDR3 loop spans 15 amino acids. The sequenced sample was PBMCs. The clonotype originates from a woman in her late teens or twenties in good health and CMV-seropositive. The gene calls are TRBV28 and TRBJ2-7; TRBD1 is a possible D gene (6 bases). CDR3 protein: CASSSGQTWGYEQYF. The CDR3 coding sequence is TGTGCCAGCAGTTCCGGACAGACCTGGGGCTACGAGCAGTACTTC.